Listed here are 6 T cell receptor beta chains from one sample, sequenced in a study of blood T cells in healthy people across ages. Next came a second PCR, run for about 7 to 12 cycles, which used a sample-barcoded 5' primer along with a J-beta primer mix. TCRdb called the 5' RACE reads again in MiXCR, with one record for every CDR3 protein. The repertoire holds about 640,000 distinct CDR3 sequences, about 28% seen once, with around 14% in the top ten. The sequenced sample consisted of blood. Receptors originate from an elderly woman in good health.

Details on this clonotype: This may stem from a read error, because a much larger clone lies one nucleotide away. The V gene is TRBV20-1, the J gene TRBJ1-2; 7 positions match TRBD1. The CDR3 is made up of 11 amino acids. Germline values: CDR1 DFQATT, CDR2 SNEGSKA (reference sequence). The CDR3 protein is CNARGRDGYTF. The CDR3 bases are TGCAATGCTAGGGGGCGGGACGGCTACACCTTC.

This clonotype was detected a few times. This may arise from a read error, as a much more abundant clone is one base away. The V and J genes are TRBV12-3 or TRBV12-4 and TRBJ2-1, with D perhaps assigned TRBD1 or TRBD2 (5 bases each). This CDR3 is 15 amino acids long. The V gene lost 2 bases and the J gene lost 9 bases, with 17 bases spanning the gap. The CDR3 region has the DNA TGTGCCAGCAGTTTACTAGTGGGGGAATCCGGTGAGCAGTTCTTC. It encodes CASSLLVGESGEQFF.

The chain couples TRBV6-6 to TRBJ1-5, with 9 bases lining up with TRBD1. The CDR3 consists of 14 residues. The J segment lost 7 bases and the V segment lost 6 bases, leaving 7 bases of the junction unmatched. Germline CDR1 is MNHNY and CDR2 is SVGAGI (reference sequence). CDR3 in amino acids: CASRETGGEQPQHF. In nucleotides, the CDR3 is TGTGCCAGCAGAGAAACAGGGGGCGAACAGCCCCAGCATTTT.

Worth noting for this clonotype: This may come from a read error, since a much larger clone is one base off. The CDR3, as DNA: TGTGCCAGCAGTGACCTAAGGAGGAGAGGCGAGCAGTACTTC. It codes for CASSDLRRRGEQYF. The genes are TRBV6-1 and TRBJ2-7; D possibly corresponds to TRBD2 (5 bases). Trimming removed 3 bases at V and 6 bases at J, with 15 bases between. The CDR3 consists of 14 residues. Germline values: CDR1 MNHNS, CDR2 SASEGT.

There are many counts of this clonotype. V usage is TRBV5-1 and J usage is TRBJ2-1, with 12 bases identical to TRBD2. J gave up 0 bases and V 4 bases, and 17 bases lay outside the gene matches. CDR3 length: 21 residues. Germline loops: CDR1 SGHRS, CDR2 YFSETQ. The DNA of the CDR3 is TGCGCCAGCAGCCTGAGCCCGGGCCAAACTAGCGGGGGGTCCTCCTACAATGAGCAGTTCTTC. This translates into CASSLSPGQTSGGSSYNEQFF.

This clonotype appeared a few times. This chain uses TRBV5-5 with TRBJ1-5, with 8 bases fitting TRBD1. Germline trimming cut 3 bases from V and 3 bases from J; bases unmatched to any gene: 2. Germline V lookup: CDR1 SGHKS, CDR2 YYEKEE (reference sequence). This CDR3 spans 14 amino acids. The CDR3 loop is CASSSGQVNQPQHF. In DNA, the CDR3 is TGTGCCAGCAGCTCGGGACAGGTCAATCAGCCCCAGCATTTT.